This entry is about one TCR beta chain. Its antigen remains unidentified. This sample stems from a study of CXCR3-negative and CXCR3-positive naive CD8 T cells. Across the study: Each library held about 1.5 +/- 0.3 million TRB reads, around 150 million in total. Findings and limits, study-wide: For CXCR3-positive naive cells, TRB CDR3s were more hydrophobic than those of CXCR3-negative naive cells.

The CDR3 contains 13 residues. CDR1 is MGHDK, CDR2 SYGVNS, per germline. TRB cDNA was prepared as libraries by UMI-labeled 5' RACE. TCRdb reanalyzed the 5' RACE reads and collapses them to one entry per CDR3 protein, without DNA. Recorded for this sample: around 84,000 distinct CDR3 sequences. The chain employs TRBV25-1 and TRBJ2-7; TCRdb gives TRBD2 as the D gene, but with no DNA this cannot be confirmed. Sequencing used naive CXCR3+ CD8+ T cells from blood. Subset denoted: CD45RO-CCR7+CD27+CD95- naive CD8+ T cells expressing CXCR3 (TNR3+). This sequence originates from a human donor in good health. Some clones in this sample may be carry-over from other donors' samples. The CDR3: CASSDLEGYEQYF.